These T cell receptor beta chains were read from a single sample in a study of blood T cell repertoires in COVID-19. Some clones are missing from TCRdb's copy, which holds only in-frame ones; the method was immunoSEQ multiplex PCR. The profile covers about 140,000 clones, with 80% to 90% appearing a single time and about two fifths taken by the ten largest. Sequenced: peripheral blood. Receptors originate from a man aged 50 to 60 who had recovered from COVID-19. CDR3s include the opening cysteine and the closing phenylalanine or tryptophan. Fields, in order: V gene, J gene, D gene, CDR3 protein, CDR3 DNA. D genes are given only for firm matches.

>TRBV5-5|TRBJ2-2|TRBD1
CASSLDDRGYTGELFF
TGTGCCAGCAGCTTGGATGACAGGGGGTACACCGGGGAGCTGTTTTTT
>TRBV10-3|TRBJ2-7|TRBD1
CAISTPTGYSYEQYF
TGTGCCATCAGCACACCGACAGGGTACTCCTACGAGCAGTACTTC
>TRBV5-1|TRBJ2-2|NA
CASSLGQVTTGELFF
TGCGCCAGCAGCTTGGGACAGGTAACCACCGGGGAGCTGTTTTTT
>TRBV11-1|TRBJ2-1|NA
CASSPREGAVNEQFF
TGTGCCAGCAGCCCCCGGGAGGGGGCAGTTAATGAGCAGTTCTTC
>TRBV27|TRBJ2-1|TRBD2
CASSWGGDNEQFF
TGTGCCAGCAGCTGGGGGGGGGACAATGAGCAGTTCTTC
>TRBV27|TRBJ1-5|NA
CAAIPGGQPQHF
TGTGCCGCCATTCCGGGGGGACAGCCCCAGCATTTT
>TRBV10-3|TRBJ2-3|TRBD2
CAISLAGGEDTQYF
TGTGCCATCAGTCTCGCGGGGGGCGAAGATACGCAGTATTTT
>TRBV7-2|TRBJ1-3|NA
CASSESNSGNTIYF
TGTGCCAGCTCGGAGAGCAACTCTGGAAACACCATATATTTT
>TRBV12-3/TRBV12-4|TRBJ1-2|NA
CASRDSDGGYTF
TGTGCCAGCAGGGACTCGGACGGCGGCTACACCTTC
>TRBV19|TRBJ2-2|NA
CASSPTPLAQLGELFF
TGTGCCAGTAGTCCAACGCCCTTAGCGCAACTCGGGGAGCTGTTTTTT
>TRBV7-2|TRBJ1-2|TRBD1
CASSLAPTGLPPGYTF
TGTGCCAGCAGCTTAGCCCCGACAGGGCTTCCTCCTGGCTACACCTTC
>TRBV11-2|TRBJ2-5|NA
CASSPGSQETQYF
TGTGCCAGCAGCCCGGGATCACAGGAGACCCAGTACTTC
>TRBV1|TRBJ2-7|NA
CTSSQPVPDRGRESSYEQYF
TGCACCAGCAGCCAACCAGTCCCGGACAGGGGACGAGAAAGCTCCTACGAGCAGTACTTC
>TRBV5-8|TRBJ2-3|TRBD2
CASSREGSNTDTQYF
TGTGCCAGCAGCAGGGAGGGGTCTAACACAGATACGCAGTATTTT
>TRBV15|TRBJ2-5|NA
CATSSETGQTQYF
TGTGCCACCAGCAGTGAAACAGGACAGACCCAGTACTTC
>TRBV29-1|TRBJ1-2|TRBD1
CSVSDRDIGYTF
TGCAGCGTAAGCGACAGGGATATTGGCTACACCTTC
>TRBV5-5|TRBJ2-7|NA
CASSFWGDYEQYF
TGTGCCAGCAGCTTTTGGGGGGACTACGAGCAGTACTTC
>TRBV7-3|TRBJ2-3|TRBD2
CASSLGLAGGPDTQYF
TGTGCCAGCAGCTTAGGGCTAGCGGGGGGGCCGGATACGCAGTATTTT
>TRBV4-1|TRBJ1-2|TRBD1
CASSQAWQGASYGYTF
TGCGCCAGCAGCCAAGCCTGGCAGGGGGCGAGTTATGGCTACACCTTC
>TRBV27|TRBJ1-1|NA
CASSLGGATEAFF
TGTGCCAGCAGTTTAGGCGGGGCCACTGAAGCTTTCTTT
>TRBV19|TRBJ1-3|TRBD1
CASTLGTGDAGSNTIYF
TGTGCCAGTACCCTTGGGACAGGGGACGCTGGAAGCAACACCATATATTTT